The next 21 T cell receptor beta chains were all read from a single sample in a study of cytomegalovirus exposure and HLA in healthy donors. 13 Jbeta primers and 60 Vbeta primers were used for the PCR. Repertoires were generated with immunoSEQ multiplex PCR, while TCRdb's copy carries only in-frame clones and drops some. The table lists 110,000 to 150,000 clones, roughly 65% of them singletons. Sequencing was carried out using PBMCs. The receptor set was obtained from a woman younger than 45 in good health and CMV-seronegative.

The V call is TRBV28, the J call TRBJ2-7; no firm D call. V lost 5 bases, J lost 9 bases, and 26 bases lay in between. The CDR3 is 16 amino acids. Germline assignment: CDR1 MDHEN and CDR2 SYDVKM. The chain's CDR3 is CASSSTKGVALRGQYV. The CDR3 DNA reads TGTGCCAGCAGTAGTACAAAGGGCGTGGCTTTAAGAGGGCAGTACGTC.

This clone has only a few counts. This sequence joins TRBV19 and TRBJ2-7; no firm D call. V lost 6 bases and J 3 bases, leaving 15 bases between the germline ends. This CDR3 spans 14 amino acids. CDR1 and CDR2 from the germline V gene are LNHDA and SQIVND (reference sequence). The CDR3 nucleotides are TGTGCCAGTAGCCTAAATTCCCTGAACTACGAGCAGTACTTC. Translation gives CASSLNSLNYEQYF.

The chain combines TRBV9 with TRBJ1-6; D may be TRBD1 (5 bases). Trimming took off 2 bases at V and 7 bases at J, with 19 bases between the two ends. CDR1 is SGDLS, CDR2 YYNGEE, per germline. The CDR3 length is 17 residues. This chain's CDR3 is CASSVSGDGAWNSPLHF. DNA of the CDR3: TGTGCCAGCAGCGTGAGCGGGGACGGGGCGTGGAATTCACCCCTCCACTTT. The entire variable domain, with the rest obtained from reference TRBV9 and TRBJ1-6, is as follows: DSGVTQTPKHLITATGQRVTLRCSPRSGDLSVYWYQQSLDQGLQFLIQYYNGEERAKGNILERFSAQQFPDLHSELNLSSLELGDSALYFCASSVSGDGAWNSPLHFGNGTRLTVT.

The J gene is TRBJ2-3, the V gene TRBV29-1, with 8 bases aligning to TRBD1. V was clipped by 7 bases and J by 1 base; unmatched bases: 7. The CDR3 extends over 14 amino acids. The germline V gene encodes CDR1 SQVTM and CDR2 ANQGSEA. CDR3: CSGEGGQGTDTQYF. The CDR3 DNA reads TGCAGCGGCGAGGGGGGACAGGGCACAGATACGCAGTATTTT.

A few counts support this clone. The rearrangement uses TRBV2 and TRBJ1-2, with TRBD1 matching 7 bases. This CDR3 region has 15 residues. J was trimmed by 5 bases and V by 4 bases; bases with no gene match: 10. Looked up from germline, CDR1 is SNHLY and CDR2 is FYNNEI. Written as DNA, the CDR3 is TGTGCCAGCAGTGGACAGGGTGTGCCGGGGTATGGCTACACCTTC. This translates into CASSGQGVPGYGYTF.

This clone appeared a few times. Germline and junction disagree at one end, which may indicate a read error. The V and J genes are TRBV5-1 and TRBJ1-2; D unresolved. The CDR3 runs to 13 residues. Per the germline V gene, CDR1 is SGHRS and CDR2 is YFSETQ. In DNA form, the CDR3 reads TGTGCCAGCAGCCGGGAGGTTGGGAGCGGCTACACCTTC. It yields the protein CASSREVGSGYTF. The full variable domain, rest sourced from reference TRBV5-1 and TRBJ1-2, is KAGVTQTPRYLIKTRGQQVTLSCSPISGHRSVSWYQQTPGQGLQFLFEYFSETQRNKGNFPGRFSGRQFSNSRSEMNVSTLELGDSALYLCASSREVGSGYTFGSGTRLTVV.

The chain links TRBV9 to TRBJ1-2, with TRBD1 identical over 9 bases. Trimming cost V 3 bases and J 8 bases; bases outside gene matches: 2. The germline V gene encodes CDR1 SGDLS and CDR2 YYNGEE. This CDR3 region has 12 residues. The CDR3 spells CASSGTGEGYTF. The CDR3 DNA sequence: TGTGCCAGCAGCGGGACAGGGGAAGGCTACACCTTC.

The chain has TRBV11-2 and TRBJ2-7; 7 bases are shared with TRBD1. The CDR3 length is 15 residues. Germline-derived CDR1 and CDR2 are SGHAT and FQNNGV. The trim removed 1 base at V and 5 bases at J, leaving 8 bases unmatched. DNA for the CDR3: TGTGCCAGCAGCTTAGTAGGACAGGAAGGAGACGAGCAGTACTTC. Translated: CASSLVGQEGDEQYF.

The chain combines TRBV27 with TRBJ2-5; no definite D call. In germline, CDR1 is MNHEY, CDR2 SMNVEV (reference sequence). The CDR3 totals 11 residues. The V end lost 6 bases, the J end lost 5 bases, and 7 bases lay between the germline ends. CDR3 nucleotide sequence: TGTGCCAGCAGGGTCGGGGAGACCCAGTACTTC. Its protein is CASRVGETQYF.

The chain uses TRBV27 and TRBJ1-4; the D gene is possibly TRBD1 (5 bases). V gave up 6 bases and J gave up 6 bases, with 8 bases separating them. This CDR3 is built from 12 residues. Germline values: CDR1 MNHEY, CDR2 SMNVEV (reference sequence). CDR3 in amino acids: CASRDTHEKLFF. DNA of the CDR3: TGTGCCAGCAGGGACACCCATGAAAAACTGTTTTTT.

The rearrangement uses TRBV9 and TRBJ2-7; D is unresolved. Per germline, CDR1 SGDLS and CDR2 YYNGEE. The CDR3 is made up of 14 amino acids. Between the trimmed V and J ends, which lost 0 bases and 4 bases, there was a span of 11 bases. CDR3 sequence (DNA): TGTGCCAGCAGCGTAGACCACAGACCATACGAGCAGTACTTC. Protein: CASSVDHRPYEQYF.

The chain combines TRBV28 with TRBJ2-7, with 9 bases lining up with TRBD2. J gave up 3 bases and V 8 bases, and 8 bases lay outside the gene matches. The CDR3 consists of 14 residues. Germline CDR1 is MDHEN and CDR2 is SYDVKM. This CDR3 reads CASVRSGRGYEQYF. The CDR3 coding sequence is TGTGCCAGCGTACGTAGCGGGAGAGGCTACGAGCAGTACTTC.

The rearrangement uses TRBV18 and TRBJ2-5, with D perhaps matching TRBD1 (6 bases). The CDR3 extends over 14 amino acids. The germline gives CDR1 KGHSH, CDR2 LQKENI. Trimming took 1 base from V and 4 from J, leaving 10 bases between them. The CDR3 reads CASSPLVQGETQYF. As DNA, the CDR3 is TGTGCCAGCTCACCACTGGTACAGGGAGAGACCCAGTACTTC.

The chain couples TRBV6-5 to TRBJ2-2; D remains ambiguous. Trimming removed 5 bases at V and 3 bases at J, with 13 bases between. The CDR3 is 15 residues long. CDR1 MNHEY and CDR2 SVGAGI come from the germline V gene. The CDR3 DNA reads TGTGCCAGCAGTGCCCCCCAGGCCTACACCGGGGAGCTGTTTTTT. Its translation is CASSAPQAYTGELFF.

The CDR3 region is CASSLAGWQRSYNSPLHF. The CDR3, as DNA: TGTGCCAGCAGCTTAGCCGGTTGGCAGCGCTCCTATAATTCACCCCTCCACTTT. This chain uses TRBV7-8 with TRBJ1-6; D call uncertain. The CDR3 extends over 18 amino acids. The germline V gene encodes CDR1 SGHVS and CDR2 FQNEAQ. Trimming shortened V by 0 bases and J by 0 bases, and 12 bases separated the two germline ends.

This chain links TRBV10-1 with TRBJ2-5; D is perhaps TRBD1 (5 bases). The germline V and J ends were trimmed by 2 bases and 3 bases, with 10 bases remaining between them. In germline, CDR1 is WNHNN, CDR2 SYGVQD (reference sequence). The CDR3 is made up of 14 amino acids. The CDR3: CASSEVGREETQYF. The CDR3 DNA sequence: TGCGCCAGCAGTGAGGTGGGGCGCGAAGAGACCCAGTACTTC.

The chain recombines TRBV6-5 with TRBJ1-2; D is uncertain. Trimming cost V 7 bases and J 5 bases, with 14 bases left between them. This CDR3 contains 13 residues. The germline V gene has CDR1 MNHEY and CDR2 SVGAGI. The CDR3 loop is CASNPGGLYGYTF. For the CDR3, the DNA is TGTGCCAGCAATCCGGGAGGGCTGTATGGCTACACCTTC.

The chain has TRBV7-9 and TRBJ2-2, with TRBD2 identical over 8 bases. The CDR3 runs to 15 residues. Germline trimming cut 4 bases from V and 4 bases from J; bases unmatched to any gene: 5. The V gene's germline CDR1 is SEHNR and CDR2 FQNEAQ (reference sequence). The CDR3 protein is CASSYGLAGTGELFF. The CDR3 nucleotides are TGTGCCAGCAGCTATGGACTAGCTGGCACCGGGGAGCTGTTTTTT.

The CDR3 here is CASSVDRGLYNEQFF. DNA of the CDR3: TGTGCCAGTAGTGTCGACAGGGGGCTCTACAATGAGCAGTTCTTC. The chain uses TRBV19 and TRBJ2-1; TRBD1 matches at 10 bases. The germline V gene encodes CDR1 LNHDA and CDR2 SQIVND (reference sequence). V gave up 5 bases and J gave up 3 bases; unmatched junction bases: 4. This CDR3 contains 15 residues.

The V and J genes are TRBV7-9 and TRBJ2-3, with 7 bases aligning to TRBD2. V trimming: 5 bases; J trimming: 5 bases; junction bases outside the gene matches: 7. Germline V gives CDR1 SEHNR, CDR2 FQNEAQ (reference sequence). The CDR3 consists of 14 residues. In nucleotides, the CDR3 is TGTGCCAGCAGCAGGGCGGGGGTGGGAGATACGCAGTATTTT. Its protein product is CASSRAGVGDTQYF.

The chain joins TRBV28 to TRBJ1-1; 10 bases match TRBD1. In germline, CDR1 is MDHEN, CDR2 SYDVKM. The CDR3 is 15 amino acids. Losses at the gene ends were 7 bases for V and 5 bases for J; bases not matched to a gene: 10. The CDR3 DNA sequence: TGTGCCAGCACAGTAACCGGGACAGGGGTTACTGAAGCTTTCTTT. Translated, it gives CASTVTGTGVTEAFF.